A selection of T cell receptor beta chains follows, all from one sample in a study of T cells in Graves' hyperthyroidism and ophthalmopathy. TCRdb recomputed calls from the multiplex PCR reads with MiXCR, one row per CDR3 protein. The sample shows 350,000 to 400,000 distinct CDR3 sequences, roughly 18% of them seen only once. Sequenced material: blood. Receptors originate from a man between 18 and 35 years old with Graves' ophthalmopathy. The CDR3 runs from the conserved cysteine through the conserved F or W. The order of the fields is J gene, clone size, V gene, D gene, CDR3 DNA, CDR3 protein. A D gene is named only where the DNA matches it firmly. Only some rows state a clone size, as once, few, many or a class for expanded clones.

TRBJ2-2,many,TRBV12-3/TRBV12-4,NA,TGTGCCAGCAGCCCCGGGACCTATGGGGGCGGGGAGCTGTTTTTT,CASSPGTYGGGELFF
TRBJ1-1,few,TRBV19,NA,TGTGCCAGTAAACCGGGACAGAACACTGAAGCTTTCTTT,CASKPGQNTEAFF
TRBJ2-7,NA,TRBV11-1,TRBD2,TGTGCCAGCAGCCGCGGACTAGCGGGAGAGCAGTACTTC,CASSRGLAGEQYF
TRBJ2-6,NA,TRBV5-1,NA,TGCGCCAGCAGCTTCTCTTGGACAGAATCTGGGGCCAACGTCCTGACTTTC,CASSFSWTESGANVLTF
TRBJ2-7,NA,TRBV4-1,NA,TGCGCCAGCAGCCACCTGGGACGGACAGCCACCTACGAGCAGTACTTC,CASSHLGRTATYEQYF
TRBJ2-1,few,TRBV28,NA,TGTGCCAGCAGTTCTTATGGGGGGCAGTTCTTC,CASSSYGGQFF
TRBJ2-3,many,TRBV12-3/TRBV12-4,TRBD2,TGTGCCAGCAGTCTGCCCGCCGGGACTAGAAAGGATACGCAGTATTTT,CASSLPAGTRKDTQYF
TRBJ2-6,few,TRBV18,NA,TGTGCCAGCGACTCGGACGTCTCTGGGGCCAACGTCCTGACTTTC,CASDSDVSGANVLTF
TRBJ1-3,many,TRBV6-1,NA,TGTGCCAGCACTGCATTGTGGACAGTCTTTTCGGGAAACACCATATATTTT,CASTALWTVFSGNTIYF
TRBJ1-2,many,TRBV28,NA,TGTGCCAGCAATCCCCGGGTGGGGGGGCGCGGAGGCTACACCTTC,CASNPRVGGRGGYTF
TRBJ1-4,few,TRBV7-8,NA,TGTGCCAGCAGCTTATGGGTGTACAGGGAATCAACTAATGAAAAACTGTTTTTT,CASSLWVYRESTNEKLFF
TRBJ1-4,many,TRBV6-1,NA,TGTGCCAGCAGTTCCTCAACAGGGATCCTTAATGAAAAACTGTTTTTT,CASSSSTGILNEKLFF
TRBJ1-5,many,TRBV6-1,TRBD1,TGTGCCAGCAGTACAGCACGGACAGGGTGGGAAAGCAATCAGCCCCAGCATTTT,CASSTARTGWESNQPQHF
TRBJ2-3,many,TRBV3-1,TRBD2,TGTGCCAGCAGACCCGGGGGGAGCTCCACAGATACGCAGTATTTT,CASRPGGSSTDTQYF
TRBJ2-5,few,TRBV24-1,TRBD1,TGTGCCACCAGTGACCCCGGGACAGGGCTCCAAGAGACCCAGTACTTC,CATSDPGTGLQETQYF
TRBJ2-1,few,TRBV12-3/TRBV12-4,NA,TGTGCCAGCAGTCTCGACAGAATCAATGAGCAGTTCTTC,CASSLDRINEQFF
TRBJ1-5,NA,TRBV2,TRBD1,TGTGCCAGCAGTTCTCGGACAGGGGGCTATCAGTCCCAGCATTTT,CASSSRTGGYQSQHF
TRBJ1-5,many,TRBV20-1,TRBD1,TGCAGTGCTAGAGAGACAGGGGGCGTTCAGCCCCAGCATTTT,CSARETGGVQPQHF
TRBJ1-5,many,TRBV11-2,TRBD1,TGTGCCAGCAGCTTACAGGGGGATCAGCCCCAGCATTTT,CASSLQGDQPQHF
TRBJ2-1,many,TRBV5-1,NA,TGCGCCAGCAGCTTGTGGTATGACAGCCGTCGGGGGAATGAGCAGTTCTTC,CASSLWYDSRRGNEQFF
TRBJ1-2,few,TRBV5-4,NA,TGTGCCAGCAGCCCTCCGGAAGGGAGGAACTATGGCTACACCTTC,CASSPPEGRNYGYTF
TRBJ2-3,NA,TRBV28,TRBD1,TGTGCCAGCTCACTGACGCCGGGACAGGGGGACACAGATACGCAGTATTTT,CASSLTPGQGDTDTQYF
TRBJ2-5,NA,TRBV5-1,NA,TGCGCCAGCAGCCGCCTCGGGGGATTGGGAGAGACCCAGTACTTC,CASSRLGGLGETQYF
TRBJ1-4,NA,TRBV19,NA,TGTGCCAGTTCGCCCGGGACCGAGGATGAAAAACTGTTTTTT,CASSPGTEDEKLFF
TRBJ2-5,NA,TRBV6-2/TRBV6-3,NA,TGTGCCAGCAGGCCGGGCTATTCCCAAGAGACCCAGTACTTC,CASRPGYSQETQYF
TRBJ1-4,NA,TRBV27,NA,TGTGCCAGCAGTTCGGACATAGGGGATGAAAAACTGTTTTTT,CASSSDIGDEKLFF
TRBJ2-1,NA,TRBV5-1,TRBD2,TGCGCCAGCCTTGGCGGGGGGGGGCAGTTCTTC,CASLGGGGQFF
TRBJ1-1,once,TRBV5-1,NA,TGCGCCAGCAGCCCTAGGACCTTGAACACTGAAGCTTTCTTT,CASSPRTLNTEAFF
TRBJ2-1,many,TRBV5-1,NA,TGCGCCAGCTTTGGGGAGAATGAGCAGTTCTTC,CASFGENEQFF
TRBJ2-2,few,TRBV19,TRBD2,TGTGCCAGTAGTATGAGGCTAGCGGGGAACGGGGAGCTGTTTTTT,CASSMRLAGNGELFF
TRBJ2-1,NA,TRBV6-1,NA,TGTGCCAGCAAAGTACAGGGAGCCCCACCCCAGGACAATGAGCAGTTCTTC,CASKVQGAPPQDNEQFF
TRBJ2-5,many,TRBV6-1,NA,TGTGCCAGCACCCAGCCTGGCTGGGAGACCCAGTACTTC,CASTQPGWETQYF
TRBJ2-7,many,TRBV28,NA,TGTGCCACACGGGCCTACGAGCAGTACTTC,CATRAYEQYF
TRBJ1-2,few,TRBV29-1,NA,TGCAGCGTGGATGGGGAGGTGTCGGAGGGCTACACCTTC,CSVDGEVSEGYTF
TRBJ2-4,NA,TRBV7-9,NA,TGTGCCAGCAGCTTAGGGCCCCCGGACATTCAGTACTTC,CASSLGPPDIQYF
TRBJ2-2,NA,TRBV5-1,NA,TGCGCCAGCAGCGACAAGGATGCCGGGGAGCTGTTTTTT,CASSDKDAGELFF
TRBJ2-2,NA,TRBV7-3,NA,TGTGCCAGCAGCTTAAATAGGGGGACCGGGGAGCTGTTTTTT,CASSLNRGTGELFF
TRBJ2-5,many,TRBV4-1,NA,TGCGCCAGCAGCCAAATCCAAGAGACCCAGTACTTC,CASSQIQETQYF
TRBJ1-3,NA,TRBV25-1,TRBD1,TGTGCCAGCAGTGAAGCAGGGGGTTTAGGAGGAAACACCATATATTTT,CASSEAGGLGGNTIYF
TRBJ2-3,NA,TRBV13,TRBD1,TGTGCCAGCAGCCCCTCGGACAGGGCCCTTACAGATACGCAGTATTTT,CASSPSDRALTDTQYF
TRBJ1-1,NA,TRBV30,NA,TGTGCCTGGAGTGTTCAGGGAAGGAGGACTGAAGCTTTCTTT,CAWSVQGRRTEAFF
TRBJ2-7,few,TRBV29-1,TRBD2,TGCAGCGTCCAAAGGACTAGCGGGGCCACCTACGAGCAGTACTTC,CSVQRTSGATYEQYF
TRBJ1-6,NA,TRBV9,TRBD1,TGTGCCAGCAGTCCCCCGGGACAGGGGACCAGATCACCCCTCCACTTT,CASSPPGQGTRSPLHF
TRBJ2-5,many,TRBV6-1,TRBD1,TGTGCCAGCACCATCGACAGGGAAGAGACCCAGTACTTC,CASTIDREETQYF
TRBJ2-3,few,TRBV24-1,NA,TGTGCCACCAGTGATTTGGCAGGGGCGGGCACAGATACGCAGTATTTT,CATSDLAGAGTDTQYF
TRBJ1-1,many,TRBV20-1,TRBD1,TGCAGTGCTCCGGGACAGGGTTCAGACACTGAAGCTTTCTTT,CSAPGQGSDTEAFF
TRBJ2-3,many,TRBV13,NA,TGTGCCAGCAGCAGAGGGGCCGCCCACACAGATACGCAGTATTTT,CASSRGAAHTDTQYF
TRBJ1-4,NA,TRBV10-3,NA,TGTGCCACGCATGGGACGGAGAATGAAAAACTGTTTTTT,CATHGTENEKLFF
TRBJ2-2,many,TRBV3-1,TRBD1,TGTGCCAGCAGCCAAGTGGACAGGGTGGTCGGGGAGCTGTTTTTT,CASSQVDRVVGELFF
TRBJ2-2,NA,TRBV28,NA,TGTGCCAGCAGTTTTTCGGTGGGCGGGGAGCTGTTTTTT,CASSFSVGGELFF
TRBJ2-3,NA,TRBV6-4,TRBD2,TGTGCCAGCAGTGACTCAGCTAGCGGGGTCACAGATACGCAGTATTTT,CASSDSASGVTDTQYF
TRBJ1-5,many,TRBV6-5,TRBD1,TGTGCCAGCACTCCGGGACAGGGCCTTCAGCCCCAGCATTTT,CASTPGQGLQPQHF
TRBJ2-1,NA,TRBV2,TRBD2,TGTGCCAGCAGTTTCATAGGCCTAGCGGGGGGCCCCAATGAGCAGTTCTTC,CASSFIGLAGGPNEQFF
TRBJ2-7,NA,TRBV25-1,NA,TGTGCCAGCAGTCGAGTTCACGAGCAGTACTTC,CASSRVHEQYF
TRBJ2-3,many,TRBV2,NA,TGTGCCAGCAGTCCTATGGGGAGTGAGGGAGATACGCAGTATTTT,CASSPMGSEGDTQYF
TRBJ2-7,many,TRBV7-9,NA,TGTGCCAGCAGTTTGGGGACGGATCCTTACGAGCAGTACTTC,CASSLGTDPYEQYF
TRBJ2-5,many,TRBV7-2,NA,TGTGCCAGCAGAACTTTGGACCGAGAGACCCAGTACTTC,CASRTLDRETQYF
TRBJ2-2,few,TRBV19,TRBD1,TGTGCCAGTAGTCGGACAGGGGAGGCAAGCGGGGAGCTGTTTTTT,CASSRTGEASGELFF